These 26 T cell receptor beta chains share one sample of origin, sequenced in a study of beta chain features in type 1 diabetes. Study results and limitations: TCRB CDR3s from Type 1 diabetes patients were moderately but significantly shorter in all four CD4+ subsets.

The sequenced template was cDNA made from the entire isolated RNA. Data came from immunoSEQ multiplex PCR; TCRdb stores just in-frame clones and leaves some out. The data contain 630,000 or so clones, more than 12% of them singletons. For these receptors, no antigen is known. Sequencing was carried out using naive CD4+ T cells from blood. The receptors shown here come from a man aged 18 to 30 with type 1 diabetes.

The chain couples TRBV29-1 to TRBJ1-2; D is undetermined. This CDR3 comprises 12 residues. Germline-derived CDR1 and CDR2 are SQVTM and ANQGSEA. Between the trimmed V and J ends, which lost 1 base and 4 bases, there was a span of 7 bases. The CDR3 region has the DNA TGCAGCGTTGAAGGCGCAACCTATGGCTACACCTTC. Amino acid sequence: CSVEGATYGYTF.

The J gene is TRBJ2-7, the V gene TRBV7-9; D gene uncertain. The CDR3 is made up of 13 amino acids. V was cut by 3 bases and J by 5 bases, with 11 bases left in between. Per the germline V gene, CDR1 is SEHNR and CDR2 is FQNEAQ (reference sequence). For the CDR3, the DNA is TGTGCCAGCAGCTTTATTGGTAACCACGAGCAGTACTTC. This sequence encodes CASSFIGNHEQYF. Variable domain in full (rest from reference TRBV7-9 and TRBJ2-7): DTGVSQNPRHKITKRGQNVTFRCDPISEHNRLYWYRQTLGQGPEFLTYFQNEAQLEKSRLLSDRFSAERPKGSFSTLEIQRTEQGDSAMYLCASSFIGNHEQYFGPGTRLTVT.

This clone was detected only a few times. This chain joins TRBV28 and TRBJ1-4; TRBD1 is a possible D gene (5 bases). Germline CDR1 and CDR2: MDHEN and SYDVKM. CDR3 length equals 14 residues. Trimming pared 6 bases from V and 10 bases from J, leaving 18 bases between. CDR3 sequence (DNA): TGTGCCAGCAGCCCCGGGCGGGGCATAGGAAAACTGTTTTTT. Translation gives CASSPGRGIGKLFF.

The chain links TRBV28 to TRBJ2-7, with D unresolved. The CDR3 has 12 residues. Germline lookup yields CDR1 MDHEN and CDR2 SYDVKM. V lost 5 bases, J lost 4 bases, and 9 bases lay in between. The CDR3 loop reads CASSPGPYEQYF. CDR3 nucleotide sequence: TGTGCCAGCAGTCCCGGCCCGTACGAGCAGTACTTC.

With regard to this clone: The sample carries other DNA sequences with the same CDR3. The chain employs TRBV30 and TRBJ1-1; the D gene is possibly TRBD1 (6 bases). The CDR3 extends over 13 amino acids. Germline V gene sequence: CDR1 GTSNPN, CDR2 SVGIG (reference sequence). Trimming left V 2 bases short and J 1 base short, with 8 bases between. In DNA form, the CDR3 reads TGTGCCTGGAGTTCACAGGGGAACACTGAAGCTTTCTTT. Amino acid sequence: CAWSSQGNTEAFF.

This chain uses TRBV6-5 with TRBJ2-1; D ambiguous. The CDR3 consists of 11 residues. V lost 5 bases and J lost 7, with 6 bases in between. CDR1 and CDR2 (germline): MNHEY, SVGAGI. DNA of the CDR3: TGTGCCAGCAGTCCAGGAAATGAGCAGTTCTTC. Residues: CASSPGNEQFF.

The chain is built from TRBV5-1 and TRBJ2-7; 8 bases fit TRBD1. The CDR3 runs to 14 residues. The ends lost 3 bases at V and 3 bases at J; junction bases unmatched: 5. Germline V gene data show CDR1 as SGHRS and CDR2 as YFSETQ. CDR3 region: CASSWDRPNYEQYF. The CDR3 region has the DNA TGCGCCAGCAGCTGGGACAGGCCAAACTACGAGCAGTACTTC.

The sample holds a few counts of this clone. The chain is built from TRBV25-1 and TRBJ1-2; 7 bases agree with TRBD1. Germline values: CDR1 MGHDK, CDR2 SYGVNS. Trimming cost V 8 bases and J 5 bases; bases outside gene matches: 11. CDR3 length equals 14 residues. In DNA form, the CDR3 reads TGTGCCAGCGGGATGACAGGGCAAACATATGGCTACACCTTC. Translating it yields CASGMTGQTYGYTF.

The chain employs TRBV11-2 and TRBJ1-1; D remains ambiguous. This CDR3 contains 12 residues. The germline gives CDR1 SGHAT, CDR2 FQNNGV. V was shortened by 6 bases and J by 8 bases, with 13 bases between the two germline ends. The CDR3 sequence: CASRRRTLEAFF. The CDR3, as DNA: TGTGCCAGCAGACGGAGAACTTTAGAAGCTTTCTTT.

The sample holds a few counts of this clone. The genes are TRBV6-1 and TRBJ1-3; a weak D match, TRBD1 (5 bases). Germline CDR1 is MNHNS and CDR2 is SASEGT. The CDR3 contains 15 residues. The V gene lost 6 bases and the J gene lost 3 bases, with 15 bases spanning the gap. The CDR3 region is CASSVEGLSGNTIYF. The CDR3 DNA sequence: TGTGCCAGCAGCGTCGAGGGACTTAGTGGAAACACCATATATTTT.

A few counts support this clone. This chain uses TRBV28 with TRBJ2-1, with 11 bases identical to TRBD1. The length of the CDR3 is 16 residues. V was clipped by 2 bases and J by 6 bases; unmatched bases: 6. Per germline, CDR1 MDHEN and CDR2 SYDVKM. CDR3 nucleotide sequence: TGTGCCAGCAGTTTAATCGGACAGGGGGCTGGCAATGAGCAGTTCTTC. Residues: CASSLIGQGAGNEQFF. Together with reference TRBV28 and TRBJ2-1, the CDR3 gives the full variable domain: DVKVTQSSRYLVKRTGEKVFLECVQDMDHENMFWYRQDPGLGLRLIYFSYDVKMKEKGDIPEGYSVSREKKERFSLILESASTNQTSMYLCASSLIGQGAGNEQFFGPGTRLTVL.

This clone was counted a few times. This sequence joins TRBV6-6 and TRBJ2-5, with 8 bases identical to TRBD1. The CDR3 has 15 amino acids. V trimming: 2 bases; J trimming: 0 bases; junction bases outside the gene matches: 2. Germline V gene sequence: CDR1 MNHNY, CDR2 SVGAGI (reference sequence). CDR3 in DNA: TGTGCCAGCAGTTACGGGGGACAGGACCAAGAGACCCAGTACTTC. It codes for CASSYGGQDQETQYF.

The chain uses TRBV4-2 and TRBJ1-3; D gene ambiguous. Trimming stripped 1 base from V and 0 bases from J, with 10 bases between. The CDR3 contains 16 residues. The germline CDR1 and CDR2 sequences are LGHNA and YNFKEQ. The CDR3, as DNA: TGTGCCAGCAGCCAAGTCGGCGAGAGCTCTGGAAACACCATATATTTT. It is translated as CASSQVGESSGNTIYF.

The chain carries TRBV4-2 and TRBJ2-5; 7 bases line up with TRBD2. The CDR3 is made up of 16 amino acids. V dropped 1 base and J dropped 1; count of bases not matched to a gene: 6. Germline V gives CDR1 LGHNA, CDR2 YNFKEQ. The CDR3 loop reads CASSQGLADAQETQYF. CDR3 bases: TGTGCCAGCAGCCAAGGGCTAGCGGACGCCCAAGAGACCCAGTACTTC.

This clone was recorded a few times. The V gene is TRBV28, the J gene TRBJ2-7; no firm D call. The V end was cut by 3 bases, the J end by 3 bases, with 12 bases between. Germline V lookup: CDR1 MDHEN, CDR2 SYDVKM. The CDR3 is 14 amino acids. CDR3 coding DNA: TGTGCCAGCAGTTTCGGGTCAGGATTCTACGAGCAGTACTTC. Its protein product is CASSFGSGFYEQYF.

The CDR3: CAWTKGAEPASQYF. The CDR3 DNA is TGTGCCTGGACTAAAGGGGCAGAACCAGCGTCCCAGTACTTC. The chain couples TRBV30 to TRBJ2-5; D is possibly TRBD1 (5 bases). This CDR3 is 14 amino acids long. The germline CDR1 and CDR2 sequences are GTSNPN and SVGIG (reference sequence). V lost 4 bases and J lost 9, with 21 bases in between.

This clone was counted between two and nine times. The chain has TRBV9 and TRBJ1-2; tentatively, D is TRBD1 (5 bases). This CDR3 comprises 14 residues. V lost 0 bases, J lost 4 bases, and 10 bases lay in between. CDR1 is SGDLS, CDR2 YYNGEE, per germline. CDR3 nucleotides: TGTGCCAGCAGCGTAGACGGGGCCCTCTATGGCTACACCTTC. Translation: CASSVDGALYGYTF.

The chain carries TRBV7-9 and TRBJ1-2; a possible D gene is TRBD1 (6 bases). The CDR3 consists of 13 residues. The V gene lost 5 bases and the J gene lost 5 bases, with 12 bases spanning the gap. Germline V gives CDR1 SEHNR, CDR2 FQNEAQ (reference sequence). The CDR3 DNA is TGTGCCAGCAGCCCAGCAGGGGAATATGGCTACACCTTC. Amino acids: CASSPAGEYGYTF.

The sample holds a few counts of this clone. V gene TRBV7-2 combines with J gene TRBJ2-7; no clear D. CDR1 is SGHTA and CDR2 is FQGNSA in the germline V gene. The CDR3 runs 15 residues. The V and J ends lost 0 bases and 0 bases respectively, with 9 bases between them. The CDR3 sequence is CASSLASWSSYEQYF. CDR3 sequence (DNA): TGTGCCAGCAGCTTAGCCTCGTGGAGCTCCTACGAGCAGTACTTC.

The rearrangement links TRBV30 to TRBJ1-3; TRBD1 agrees at 8 bases. CDR1 is GTSNPN and CDR2 is SVGIG in the germline V gene (reference sequence). The V gene end was trimmed by 2 bases and the J gene end by 2 bases; junction bases not matched to a gene: 8. The CDR3 totals 16 residues. This chain's CDR3 is CAWSSRGRGPGNTIYF. In DNA, the CDR3 is TGTGCCTGGAGTTCCCGCGGCAGGGGGCCTGGAAACACCATATATTTT.

This clone was seen a few times. The V and J genes are TRBV18 and TRBJ2-7, with TRBD1 matching over 7 bases. V lost 4 bases and J lost 2; bases outside the gene matches: 2. The length of the CDR3 is 13 residues. Germline V gene sequence: CDR1 KGHSH, CDR2 LQKENI. The CDR3 DNA sequence: TGTGCCAGCTCACAAGGGACAGCCTACGAGCAGTACTTC. Amino acids: CASSQGTAYEQYF.

A word on this clone: The same CDR3 can be traced to other DNA sequences in this sample. The chain employs TRBV9 and TRBJ2-3, with D perhaps assigned TRBD1 or TRBD2 (6 bases each). The germline gives CDR1 SGDLS, CDR2 YYNGEE. The CDR3 loop spans 14 amino acids. Deletions cut 5 bases from V and 3 bases from J, with 13 bases between. Written as DNA, the CDR3 is TGTGCCAGCAGTGTCCAAGGGGGGACAGATACGCAGTATTTT. This codes for CASSVQGGTDTQYF.

In this sample, this clone turned up a few times. J is TRBJ1-5 and V is TRBV6-5; D not certain. The CDR3 totals 14 residues. CDR1 is MNHEY and CDR2 is SVGAGI in the germline V gene. Trimming removed 0 bases at V and 1 base at J, with 4 bases between. CDR3 in DNA: TGTGCCAGCAGTTACTCGTACAGCAATCAGCCCCAGCATTTT. Translated, it gives CASSYSYSNQPQHF.

This clone showed up just a few times. The chain couples TRBV6-6 to TRBJ2-1; TRBD1 matches 9 bases. This CDR3 is built from 13 residues. The V gene end was trimmed by 6 bases and the J gene end by 7 bases; junction bases not matched to a gene: 4. Germline CDR1 and CDR2: MNHNY and SVGAGI (reference sequence). CDR3 DNA: TGTGCCAGCAGAAGGACAGGGGAGAATGAGCAGTTCTTC. It encodes CASRRTGENEQFF.

V usage is TRBV7-2 and J usage is TRBJ2-1; D is perhaps TRBD1 (6 bases). Germline V lookup: CDR1 SGHTA, CDR2 FQGNSA. This CDR3 is 13 amino acids long. Written as DNA, the CDR3 is TGTGCGATTGGGGGCTCACGGTACAATGAGCAGTTCTTC. Residues: CAIGGSRYNEQFF.

This clone was seen only a few times. The chain carries TRBV5-5 and TRBJ1-1; the D is unclear. Germline loops: CDR1 SGHKS, CDR2 YYEKEE (reference sequence). The CDR3 is made up of 14 amino acids. Trimming stripped 1 base from V and 1 base from J, with 8 bases between. The CDR3, as DNA: TGTGCCAGCAGCTTGATCGGGAGGAACACTGAAGCTTTCTTT. Translation gives CASSLIGRNTEAFF.